These 27 T cell receptor beta chains came from one sample sequenced in a study of vaccination effects on CD4 cells after COVID-19 (dated by TCRdb to between 2021 and 2023). No antigen is known for these receptors. Library generation was performed with the immunoSEQ multiplex PCR assay. TCRdb retrieved this table from immuneACCESS and kept in-frame rearrangements only. Not all clones are present; in checked studies, unresolved V genes account for under half, and no reason is known for the remainder. This sample comprises approximately 31,000 clones, 74% of them detected only once. The ten top clones hold just under 15% of the sample. After around ten days of culture, CD4+ T cells were isolated with the EasySep CD4+ T cell isolation kit. Each participant got two doses of an mRNA SARS-CoV-2 vaccine, either BNT162b2 or mRNA-1273. This sample comprised CD4+ T cells from PBMCs cultured without peptide, obtained after COVID-19 vaccination. Receptors originate from a human donor who received a COVID-19 vaccine.

The chain couples TRBV11-3 to TRBJ2-5; no clear D. The CDR3 loop spans 12 amino acids. Germline V CDR1 and CDR2: SGHNT, YENEEA. Between the trimmed V and J ends, which lost 5 bases and 5 bases, there was a span of 9 bases. CDR3 sequence reads: CASSLRGETQYF. The DNA for the CDR3 is TGTGCCAGCAGCCTCCGTGGGGAGACCCAGTACTTC.

This clone is a singleton in its sample. Written as DNA, the CDR3 is TGTGCCACGGGCAGGGCACCCAATGAGCAGTTCTTC. This encodes CATGRAPNEQFF. The chain has TRBV24-1 and TRBJ2-1, with D perhaps TRBD1 (5 bases). Trimming pared 10 bases from V and 6 bases from J, leaving 12 bases between. This CDR3 has 12 amino acids. Germline CDR1 is KGHDR and CDR2 is SFDVKD.

This clone was picked up a small number of times. This sequence joins TRBV19 and TRBJ1-3; D is unresolved. The CDR3 spans 15 residues. V lost 7 bases, J lost 2 bases, and 15 bases lay in between. Per the germline V gene, CDR1 is LNHDA and CDR2 is SQIVND (reference sequence). The CDR3 DNA reads as TGTGCCAGTACCCCTTTAGCGGCGACTGGAAACACCATATATTTT. Translated, it gives CASTPLAATGNTIYF.

This chain links TRBV5-4 with TRBJ2-3; 7 nucleotides agree with TRBD2. The CDR3 spans 14 residues. Germline V gives CDR1 SGHNT, CDR2 YYREEE (reference sequence). Trimming cost V 4 bases and J 4 bases; bases outside gene matches: 6. CDR3 sequence (DNA): TGTGCCAGCAGCCCGGGAGGTTATCCAGATACGCAGTATTTT. Protein sequence: CASSPGGYPDTQYF. Combining the CDR3 with reference TRBV5-4 and TRBJ2-3 gives the whole variable domain ETGVTQSPTHLIKTRGQQVTLRCSSQSGHNTVSWYQQALGQGPQFIFQYYREEENGRGNFPPRFSGLQFPNYSSELNVNALELDDSALYLCASSPGGYPDTQYFGPGTRLTVL.

V gene TRBV3-1 (or the pseudogene TRBV3-2) combines with J gene TRBJ2-7; TRBD1 might be the D (7 bases). In germline, CDR1 is LGHDT, CDR2 YNNKEL (reference sequence). The V gene lost 2 bases and the J gene lost 3 bases, with 14 bases spanning the gap. This CDR3 contains 15 residues. CDR3 nucleotide sequence: TGTGCCAGCAGCCAAAAGGGGGGACAGAACTACGAGCAGTACTTC. This gives the protein CASSQKGGQNYEQYF.

In its sample, this clone was seen a few times. The chain couples TRBV4-2 to TRBJ1-3; D not certain. Trimming took off 3 bases at V and 0 bases at J, with 12 bases between the two ends. This CDR3 spans 16 amino acids. Germline assignment: CDR1 LGHNA and CDR2 YNFKEQ. The CDR3 region has the DNA TGTGCCAGCAGCCAGGAACGGGCCCCCTCTGGAAACACCATATATTTT. This translates into CASSQERAPSGNTIYF.

The chain carries TRBV5-1 and TRBJ1-3; a weak D match, TRBD1 (5 bases). The CDR3 covers 15 residues. The germline gives CDR1 SGHRS, CDR2 YFSETQ. Trimming removed 6 bases at V and 0 bases at J, with 13 bases between. The CDR3 DNA is TGCGCCAGCACCCCCGGGGGTGGCTCTGGAAACACCATATATTTT. Translated, it gives CASTPGGGSGNTIYF.

The rearrangement uses TRBV7-2 and TRBJ1-1; 7 bases line up with TRBD1. The trim removed 3 bases at V and 5 bases at J, leaving 9 bases unmatched. The germline V gene encodes CDR1 SGHTA and CDR2 FQGNSA. The CDR3 spans 15 residues. The CDR3 sequence: CASSFDRVERTEAFF. CDR3 sequence (DNA): TGTGCCAGCAGCTTCGACAGGGTGGAGCGGACTGAAGCTTTCTTT.

This clone was recorded a few times. The chain combines TRBV9 with TRBJ2-2; 9 bases line up with TRBD1. V lost 3 bases and J lost 7; bases outside the gene matches: 7. The germline gives CDR1 SGDLS, CDR2 YYNGEE. The CDR3 runs 15 residues. The CDR3 loop reads CASSANRGLGGELFF. In DNA form, the CDR3 reads TGTGCCAGCAGCGCCAACAGGGGGCTCGGCGGGGAGCTGTTTTTT. Drawing the rest from reference TRBV9 and TRBJ2-2, the complete variable domain is DSGVTQTPKHLITATGQRVTLRCSPRSGDLSVYWYQQSLDQGLQFLIQYYNGEERAKGNILERFSAQQFPDLHSELNLSSLELGDSALYFCASSANRGLGGELFFGEGSRLTVL.

The chain uses TRBV5-4 and TRBJ1-1, with a weak D call TRBD1 (6 bases). Trimming pared 2 bases from V and 7 bases from J, leaving 9 bases between. The V gene's germline CDR1 is SGHNT and CDR2 YYREEE (reference sequence). This CDR3 has 12 residues. The CDR3 DNA follows: TGTGCCAGCAGCTTATCGGACAGTGAAGCTTTCTTT. Translating it yields CASSLSDSEAFF.

The chain is built from TRBV6-2 or TRBV6-3 and TRBJ1-5; D is undetermined. V was cut by 5 bases and J by 6 bases, with 5 bases left in between. This CDR3 spans 11 amino acids. Germline CDR1 is MNHEY and CDR2 is SVGEGT. CDR3 residues: CASSTGQPQHF. The CDR3 DNA sequence: TGTGCCAGCAGTACCGGTCAGCCCCAGCATTTT.

The CDR3 DNA follows: TGTGCCAGCTCAACCCTACGACAGGGGGCAAGCTACGAGCAGTACTTC. Its protein is CASSTLRQGASYEQYF. The rearrangement joins TRBV18 to TRBJ2-7; 10 nucleotides match TRBD1. The CDR3 extends over 16 amino acids. With 5 bases clipped from V and 3 bases from J, the junction kept 10 bases outside the gene matches. CDR1 is KGHSH, CDR2 LQKENI, per germline.

This clone has only one observation. The chain carries TRBV18 and TRBJ2-1; D ambiguous. The CDR3 has 13 amino acids. V gave up 3 bases and J gave up 10 bases, with 13 bases separating them. The germline gives CDR1 KGHSH, CDR2 LQKENI. The CDR3 loop is CASSPDRNREQFF. CDR3 nucleotide sequence: TGTGCCAGCTCACCCGACCGCAATCGAGAGCAGTTCTTC. Variable domain in full (rest from reference TRBV18 and TRBJ2-1): NAGVMQNPRHLVRRRGQEARLRCSPMKGHSHVYWYRQLPEEGLKFMVYLQKENIIDESGMPKERFSAEFPKEGPSILRIQQVVRGDSAAYFCASSPDRNREQFFGPGTRLTVL.

The CDR3 protein is CASSKADRVMYLGPYEQYF. The CDR3 DNA reads TGTGCCAGCAGCAAAGCAGACAGGGTAATGTATTTAGGACCCTACGAGCAGTACTTC. The chain carries TRBV21-1 and TRBJ2-7; the table's D gene call, TRBD1, was not cross checked with the DNA. TRBV21-1 is noted as a pseudogene. The CDR3 contains 19 residues.

This clone has a handful of counts. The gene calls are TRBV30 and TRBJ1-4; 7 bases are shared with TRBD1. This CDR3 has 14 amino acids. The germline V gene has CDR1 GTSNPN and CDR2 SVGIG (reference sequence). The V segment lost 3 bases and the J segment 1 base; nucleotides outside the gene matches: 2. CDR3 amino acids: CAWSDRETNEKLFF. The CDR3 DNA is TGTGCCTGGAGCGACAGGGAAACTAATGAAAAACTGTTTTTT.

The genes are TRBV7-2 and TRBJ2-1; D remains ambiguous. Between the trimmed V and J ends, which lost 5 bases and 6 bases, there was a span of 14 bases. The germline V gene has CDR1 SGHTA and CDR2 FQGNSA. The CDR3 is made up of 14 amino acids. This CDR3 is CASSLENYRNEQFF. CDR3 nucleotide sequence: TGTGCCAGCAGCCTAGAAAACTACCGCAATGAGCAGTTCTTC.

The rearrangement links TRBV11-2 to TRBJ2-6; D is unresolved. CDR3 length equals 16 residues. CDR1 and CDR2 from the germline V gene are SGHAT and FQNNGV. V lost 1 base and J lost 3, with 10 bases in between. CDR3 DNA: TGTGCCAGCAGCTTAGTTTCTGGGGTTGGGGCCAACGTCCTGACTTTC. This encodes CASSLVSGVGANVLTF. The variable domain in full, completed from reference TRBV11-2 and TRBJ2-6, reads EAGVAQSPRYKIIEKRQSVAFWCNPISGHATLYWYQQILGQGPKLLIQFQNNGVVDDSQLPKDRFSAERLKGVDSTLKIQPAKLEDSAVYLCASSLVSGVGANVLTFGAGSRLTVL.

In DNA, the CDR3 is TGCGCCAGCAGAAAGGAGCAGGGTGATCAGCCCCAGCATTTT. This sequence encodes CASRKEQGDQPQHF. The chain joins TRBV4-1 to TRBJ1-5; a weak D match, TRBD1 (5 bases). Germline V gene sequence: CDR1 MGHRA, CDR2 YSYEKL. V lost 6 bases, J lost 5 bases, and 14 bases lay in between. There are 14 residues in the CDR3.

Only one count was recorded for this clone. The rearrangement uses TRBV7-2 and TRBJ1-5, with no clear D. The V gene lost 3 bases and the J gene lost 6 bases, with 12 bases spanning the gap. Germline-derived CDR1 and CDR2 are SGHTA and FQGNSA. This CDR3 contains 14 residues. CDR3 region: CASSFSPGVQPQHF. CDR3 in DNA: TGTGCCAGCAGCTTCTCTCCCGGGGTTCAGCCCCAGCATTTT.

V gene TRBV14 combines with J gene TRBJ2-7, with a weak D call TRBD2 (5 bases). Trimming pared 8 bases from V and 3 bases from J, leaving 8 bases between. The CDR3 is made up of 11 amino acids. In germline, CDR1 is SGHDN, CDR2 FVKESK. The CDR3 region has the DNA TGTGCCAGCTCCCGGGGCTACGAGCAGTACTTC. Translating gives CASSRGYEQYF.

V and J are TRBV5-4 and TRBJ1-1; D is possibly TRBD1 (5 bases). Trimming took 2 bases from V and 10 from J, leaving 9 bases between them. This CDR3 is built from 11 residues. Germline assignment: CDR1 SGHNT and CDR2 YYREEE (reference sequence). CDR3 sequence (DNA): TGTGCCAGCAGCTTAGAGGGGCCAGCTTTCTTT. Translating gives CASSLEGPAFF.

The V and J genes are TRBV9 and TRBJ1-1; 7 nucleotides line up with TRBD1. Germline V lookup: CDR1 SGDLS, CDR2 YYNGEE. Trimming at V came to 0 bases and at J to 1 base, leaving 9 bases not matched to a gene. This CDR3 has 17 residues. The CDR3 sequence: CASSVEAGQIWNTEAFF. Written as DNA, the CDR3 is TGTGCCAGCAGCGTAGAGGCGGGACAGATCTGGAACACTGAAGCTTTCTTT. Drawing the rest from reference TRBV9 and TRBJ1-1, the complete variable domain is DSGVTQTPKHLITATGQRVTLRCSPRSGDLSVYWYQQSLDQGLQFLIQYYNGEERAKGNILERFSAQQFPDLHSELNLSSLELGDSALYFCASSVEAGQIWNTEAFFGQGTRLTVV.

The V call is TRBV30, the J call TRBJ1-5; TRBD1 aligns across 7 bases. The CDR3 has 14 amino acids. Germline CDR1 is GTSNPN and CDR2 is SVGIG (reference sequence). Unmatched junction bases numbered 5, after V lost 4 bases and J lost 2 bases. The CDR3 reads CAWMQGGGNQPQHF. DNA for the CDR3: TGTGCCTGGATGCAGGGGGGCGGCAATCAGCCCCAGCATTTT.

This chain links TRBV27 with TRBJ1-5, with D possibly TRBD1 on 6 matching bases. CDR1 MNHEY and CDR2 SMNVEV come from the germline V gene (reference sequence). The ends were cut back, 3 bases at V and 0 bases at J, with 9 bases in the middle. This CDR3 is built from 15 residues. CDR3: CASSLGTSSNQPQHF. The CDR3 DNA sequence: TGTGCCAGCAGTTTGGGGACAAGTAGCAATCAGCCCCAGCATTTT.

The chain uses TRBV6-2 or TRBV6-3 and TRBJ1-5; D is unresolved. The CDR3 has 15 amino acids. V was pared by 0 bases and J by 2 bases, with 8 bases between. CDR1 is MNHEY, CDR2 SVGEGT, per germline. The CDR3 is CASSYSTVGNQPQHF. CDR3 sequence (DNA): TGTGCCAGCAGTTACTCGACGGTCGGCAATCAGCCCCAGCATTTT.

V usage is TRBV2 and J usage is TRBJ1-5, with D hard to call. The germline V gene has CDR1 SNHLY and CDR2 FYNNEI. The length of the CDR3 is 14 residues. Trimming shortened V by 5 bases and J by 0 bases, and 8 bases separated the two germline ends. The CDR3 loop is CASSTTVSNQPQHF. The CDR3 DNA is TGTGCCAGCAGTACTACAGTTAGCAATCAGCCCCAGCATTTT.

This chain connects TRBV6-5 to TRBJ1-5; D unresolved. Deletions cut 5 bases from V and 1 base from J, with 9 bases between. CDR3 length: 14 amino acids. Germline V gene lookup returns CDR1 MNHEY and CDR2 SVGAGI. For the CDR3, the DNA is TGTGCCAGCAGTCCTGGTTGGAGCAATCAGCCCCAGCATTTT. Amino acids: CASSPGWSNQPQHF.